This TCR beta chain was profiled in a study of blood T cell repertoires in COVID-19 (dated by TCRdb to about 2020). The study in broad terms: Collaborator samples came from the United States, Italy and Spain and covered acute and convalescent phases of COVID-19. The prospective study material was composed of cDNA or gDNA derived from T cells, B-cell-depleted T cells, or PBMCs. The dataset comprised deeply sampled blood TCRbeta repertoires from subjects exposed to, actively infected with, or recovered from COVID-19. A freely available public database, intended as a resource for researchers studying the immune response to SARS-CoV-2, is where the repertoires were released. Samples came from the ongoing ImmuneRACE study (first 160 participants) plus 1,254 subjects from 6 global collaborators. A de-identified subject ID, COVID-19 status, age in years and sex were almost always included in the sample metadata. Where HLA class I and class II types were available, the types were taken from metadata supplied by the sample provider, not from assay-based typing.

Remarks on this clone: Its antigen is still unknown. One base away there is no much larger clone; base qualities are not given.

TCRbeta CDR3 regions were amplified from genomic DNA using the immunoSEQ Assay, a bias-controlled multiplex PCR. In the paper's pipeline: The number of nucleated cells in each sample was estimated from the amplification of reference gene primers within the assay. To quantify the absolute abundance of each unique TCRbeta CDR3 rearrangement, sequence reads were collapsed and filtered. For each sample, productive Simpson clonality was calculated by taking the square root of Simpson's diversity index across productive rearrangements. Imported from immuneACCESS, the table was reduced by TCRdb to in-frame sequences with V and J called. These copies leave out some clones; in studies compared against another copy, an unresolved V gene accounts for under half, and the cause of the remainder is not known. Clone size and the V and J calls come from that table; the DNA yielded D and trimming. The sample table holds about 140,000 clones, of which about four fifths were seen once. The ten largest clones represent roughly 3.6% of the sample.

Trimming accounts for 5 bases at V and 11 bases at J, while the number of junction bases matched to no gene is 13. Via the germline V gene, CDR1 is SNHLY and CDR2 FYNNEI. From cysteine to phenylalanine, the CDR3 is 15 amino acids long. Just CDR3 DNA is preserved here, 45 bases in frame from base 1. Samples from volunteer blood donors who had recovered from COVID-19 were contributed by a second Seattle source. Collaborating institutions collected whole blood in K2EDTA tubes following their own protocols. For TCRbeta analysis, collaborators shipped samples in one of three forms: frozen whole blood, isolated PBMCs, or DNA extracted from either of those sample types. Overall study results and their limits: How much clinical and demographic metadata was included differed by source and by participant, and the metadata was provided uncurated.

Sample: peripheral blood. This sequence uses TRBV2 and TRBJ2-3, with 10 bases aligning to TRBD2. This receptor was taken from a man between 65 and 80 years old who had recovered from COVID-19. CDR3 region: CASSPLGTSVNRQYF. The nucleotide sequence reads TGTGCCAGCAGTCCGTTAGGGACTAGCGTGAATAGGCAGTATTTT.